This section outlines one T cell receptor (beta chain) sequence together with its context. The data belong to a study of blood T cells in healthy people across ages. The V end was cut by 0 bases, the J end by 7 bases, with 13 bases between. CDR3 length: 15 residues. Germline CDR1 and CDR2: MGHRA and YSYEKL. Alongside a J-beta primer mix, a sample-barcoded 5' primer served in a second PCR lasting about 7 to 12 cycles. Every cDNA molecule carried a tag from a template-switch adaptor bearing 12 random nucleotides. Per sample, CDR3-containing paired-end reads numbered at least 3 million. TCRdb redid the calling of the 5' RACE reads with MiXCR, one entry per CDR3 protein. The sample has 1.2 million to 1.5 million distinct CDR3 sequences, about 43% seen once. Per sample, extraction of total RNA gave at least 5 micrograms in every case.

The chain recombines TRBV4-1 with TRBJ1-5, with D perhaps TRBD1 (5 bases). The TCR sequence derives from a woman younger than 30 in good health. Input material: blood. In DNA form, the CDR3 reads TGCGCCAGCAGCCAAGATGGGGGACCGCGACAGCCCCAGCATTTT. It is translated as CASSQDGGPRQPQHF.